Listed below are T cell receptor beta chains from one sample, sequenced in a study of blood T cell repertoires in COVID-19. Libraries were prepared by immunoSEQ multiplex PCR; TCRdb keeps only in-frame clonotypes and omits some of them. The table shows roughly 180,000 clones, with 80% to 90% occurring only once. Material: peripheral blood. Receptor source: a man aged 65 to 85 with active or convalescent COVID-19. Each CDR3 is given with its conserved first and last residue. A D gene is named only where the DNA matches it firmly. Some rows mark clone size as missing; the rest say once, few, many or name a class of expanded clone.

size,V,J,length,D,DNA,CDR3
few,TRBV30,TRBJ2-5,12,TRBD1,TGTGCCTTCGACAGGGGGCTGGAGACCCAGTACTTC,CAFDRGLETQYF
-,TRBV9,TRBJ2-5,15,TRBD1,TGTGCCAGCAGCGTAGGGGACAGGATTCAAGAGACCCAGTACTTC,CASSVGDRIQETQYF
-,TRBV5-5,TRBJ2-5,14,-,TGTGCCAGCAGCTTCGGGACACCCCAAGAGACCCAGTACTTC,CASSFGTPQETQYF
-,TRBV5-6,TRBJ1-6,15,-,TGTGCCAGCAGCTTGGGTCAGGGCCGGTTTAGACCCCTCCACTTT,CASSLGQGRFRPLHF
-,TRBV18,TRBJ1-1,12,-,TGTGCCAGCTCACCAAGACAGGATGAAGCTTTCTTT,CASSPRQDEAFF
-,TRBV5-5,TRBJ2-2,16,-,TGTGCCAGCAGCCGCGGGGGCCTCGCCAACACCGGGGAGCTGTTTTTT,CASSRGGLANTGELFF
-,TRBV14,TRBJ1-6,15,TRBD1,TGTGCCAGCAGCCAACAGGGGGCGCATTCTTCACCCCTCCACTTT,CASSQQGAHSSPLHF
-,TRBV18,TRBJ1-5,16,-,TGTGCCAGCTCATCCTCCAGGGGCCCTACCAATCAGCCCCAGCATTTT,CASSSSRGPTNQPQHF
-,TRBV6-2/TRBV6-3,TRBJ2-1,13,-,TGTGCCAGCAGTTACTTAGCGGAGACTGAGCAGTTCTTC,CASSYLAETEQFF
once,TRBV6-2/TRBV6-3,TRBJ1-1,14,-,TGTGCCAGCAGTTACTCGATGGGGGCAACTGAAGCTTTCTTT,CASSYSMGATEAFF